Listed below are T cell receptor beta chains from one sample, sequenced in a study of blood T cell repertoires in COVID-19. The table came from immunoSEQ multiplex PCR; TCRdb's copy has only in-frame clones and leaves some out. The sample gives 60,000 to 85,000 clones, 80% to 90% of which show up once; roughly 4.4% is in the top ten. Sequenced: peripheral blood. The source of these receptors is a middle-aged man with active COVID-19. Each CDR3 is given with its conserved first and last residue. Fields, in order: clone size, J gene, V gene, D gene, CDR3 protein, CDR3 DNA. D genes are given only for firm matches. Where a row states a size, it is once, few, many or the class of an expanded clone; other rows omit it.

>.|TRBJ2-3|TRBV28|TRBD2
CASSFATGTRYADTQYF
TGTGCCAGCAGTTTCGCCACCGGGACTAGGTATGCAGATACGCAGTATTTT
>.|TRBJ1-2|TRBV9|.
CASSVDSGIGYYGYTF
TGTGCCAGCAGCGTAGATTCAGGGATCGGGTACTATGGCTACACCTTC
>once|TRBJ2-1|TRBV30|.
CAWSVSQGYEQFF
TGTGCCTGGAGTGTGTCACAGGGATACGAGCAGTTCTTC
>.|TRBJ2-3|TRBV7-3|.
CASSLLSVADTQYF
TGTGCCAGCAGCCTCCTTAGCGTCGCAGATACGCAGTATTTT
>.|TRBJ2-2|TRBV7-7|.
CASSLITGVTGELFF
TGTGCCAGCAGCTTAATTACCGGGGTTACCGGGGAGCTGTTTTTT
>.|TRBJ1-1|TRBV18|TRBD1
CASSPPGGRTEAFF
TGTGCCAGCTCACCCCCAGGGGGCCGGACTGAAGCTTTCTTT
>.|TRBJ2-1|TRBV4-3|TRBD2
CASSQEGGPHEQFF
TGCGCCAGCAGCCAAGAGGGAGGGCCACATGAGCAGTTCTTC
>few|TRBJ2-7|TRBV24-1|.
CATSGGRNEQYF
TGTGCCACCAGTGGGGGCAGAAACGAGCAGTACTTC
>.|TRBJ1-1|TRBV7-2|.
CASSLQGWTEAFF
TGTGCCAGCAGCCTACAGGGATGGACTGAAGCTTTCTTT
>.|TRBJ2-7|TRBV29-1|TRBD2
CSVEIGRESYEQYF
TGCAGCGTTGAAATTGGGCGGGAGAGTTACGAGCAGTACTTC
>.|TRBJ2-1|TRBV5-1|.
CASSLAPGVTYNEQFF
TGCGCCAGCAGCTTGGCCCCAGGGGTGACCTACAATGAGCAGTTCTTC
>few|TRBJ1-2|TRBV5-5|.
CASSLGPEPYGYTF
TGTGCCAGCAGCTTGGGTCCGGAGCCCTATGGCTACACCTTC
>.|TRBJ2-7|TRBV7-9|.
CASSRAESSYEQYF
TGTGCCAGCAGCCGAGCGGAAAGCTCCTACGAGCAGTACTTC
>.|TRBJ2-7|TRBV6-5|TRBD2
CASSPSLAGSYEQYF
TGTGCCAGCAGCCCCAGCCTAGCGGGCTCCTACGAGCAGTACTTC
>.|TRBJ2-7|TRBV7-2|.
CASSSPLTGTTYEQYF
TGTGCCAGCAGCTCGCCGTTAACCGGGACAACCTACGAGCAGTACTTC
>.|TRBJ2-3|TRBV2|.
CASSEWGDTDTQYF
TGTGCCAGCAGTGAGTGGGGGGACACAGATACGCAGTATTTT
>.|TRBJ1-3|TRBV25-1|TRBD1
CASSADRGTGNTIYF
TGTGCCAGCAGTGCGGACAGGGGAACTGGAAACACCATATATTTT
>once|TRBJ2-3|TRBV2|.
CASSEPTYVTRTDTQYF
TGTGCCAGCAGTGAACCTACCTACGTAACCCGAACGGATACGCAGTATTTT
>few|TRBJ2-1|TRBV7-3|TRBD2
CASSLWSSSGRDEQFF
TGTGCCAGCAGCTTATGGTCCTCTAGCGGGAGGGATGAGCAGTTCTTC
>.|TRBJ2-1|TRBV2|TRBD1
CASEVDRGMNEQFF
TGTGCCAGCGAGGTGGACAGGGGAATGAATGAGCAGTTCTTC
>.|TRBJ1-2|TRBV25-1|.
CASSDSIGYTF
TGTGCCAGCAGTGATTCCATCGGCTACACCTTC
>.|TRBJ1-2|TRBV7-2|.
CASSFSAGNYGYTF
TGTGCCAGCAGCTTCTCGGCAGGGAACTATGGCTACACCTTC
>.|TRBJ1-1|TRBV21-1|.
CASSDRGGAGTEAFF
TGTGCCAGCAGCGACCGAGGGGGTGCGGGCACTGAAGCTTTCTTT
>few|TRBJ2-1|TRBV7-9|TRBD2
CAGSIGGTQGYNEQFF
TGTGCCGGATCAATCGGGGGGACCCAAGGTTACAATGAGCAGTTCTTC
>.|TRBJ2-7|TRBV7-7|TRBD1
CASSLEGAGEQYF
TGTGCCAGCAGCTTAGAGGGGGCTGGCGAGCAGTACTTC
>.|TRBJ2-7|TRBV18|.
CASSLSTAYEQYF
TGTGCCAGCTCACTTTCCACAGCTTACGAGCAGTACTTC
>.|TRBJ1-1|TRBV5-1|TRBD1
CASSLASGTGGWEAFF
TGCGCCAGCAGCTTGGCCTCCGGGACAGGGGGTTGGGAGGCTTTCTTT
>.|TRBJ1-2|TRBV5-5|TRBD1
CASSLTTGGYGYTF
TGTGCCAGCAGCTTAACGACAGGGGGCTATGGCTACACCTTC
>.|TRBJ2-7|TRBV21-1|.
CASSTRDRGHEQYF
TGTGCCAGCAGCACCCGGGACAGGGGCCACGAGCAGTACTTC
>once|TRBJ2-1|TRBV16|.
CASSQLLTPYNEQFF
TGTGCCAGCAGCCAATTGTTGACTCCCTACAATGAGCAGTTCTTC
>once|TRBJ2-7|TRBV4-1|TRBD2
CASSQDAGLAGYEQYF
TGCGCCAGCAGCCAAGATGCAGGACTAGCGGGCTACGAGCAGTACTTC
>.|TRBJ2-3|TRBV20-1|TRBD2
CSASKSGGAHDTQYF
TGCAGTGCTAGTAAAAGCGGGGGGGCGCATGATACACAGTATTTT
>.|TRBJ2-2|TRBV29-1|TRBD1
CSVDRGITGELFF
TGCAGCGTGGACAGGGGTATAACCGGGGAGCTGTTTTTT
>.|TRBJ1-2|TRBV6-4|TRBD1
CASTRTGADYGYTF
TGTGCCAGCACCCGGACAGGGGCAGACTATGGCTACACCTTC
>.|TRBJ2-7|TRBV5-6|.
CASSLVGGTAGYEQYF
TGTGCCAGCAGCTTGGTAGGAGGGACAGCAGGCTACGAGCAGTACTTC